The clone carrying this TCR beta chain was counted many times. The antigen is undetermined. Trimming took 4 bases from V and 4 from J; bases not matched to a gene: 14. Germline values: CDR1 DFQATT, CDR2 SNEGSKA (reference sequence). This CDR3 spans 17 amino acids. This entry comes from a study of T-cell memory formation after mild COVID-19. Study-wide background: Clusters were largely donor specific. Findings and limits, study-wide: Contracting CD8+ clones were enriched in EMRA, CD4+ mainly in CM and EM. CD4/CD8 balance held among clones contracting day 15 to 85, and later expanders leaned CD4+. The authors left the SARS-CoV-2 specificity of second-wave clones peaking on day 37 unconfirmed.

TCRdb used MiXCR to reprocess the 5' RACE reads, holding one entry per CDR3 protein. This table has about 110,000 distinct CDR3 sequences, 9.5% to 15% appearing once. Sequencing was done on a sample of PBMCs or a T cell subset sorted from them (not recorded which). The V call is TRBV20-1, the J call TRBJ2-7; TRBD2 matches 12 bases. The sequence was obtained from an adult woman who had mild COVID-19 (a few samples of this study predate the infection). Cell type and time point are not known. CDR3 coding DNA: TGCAGTGCTATTCCTCTTAGCGGGACTAGCGGGCCTTACGAGCAGTACTTC. It specifies CSAIPLSGTSGPYEQYF.